This entry lists 18 T cell receptor beta chains sequenced from one sample in a study of vaccination and CD4 T cells after COVID-19. These receptors have no identified antigens. The Oncomine TCR Beta short-read assay was what sequenced the DNA obtained from cultured CD4+ T cells. Genomic DNA was isolated from CD4+ T cells that had been cultured. Each CDR3 protein gets one entry after TCRdb re-called the PCR reads with MiXCR. In the table there are some 10,000 distinct CDR3 sequences, approximately 32% of which are singletons. Treatment denoted: roughly ten-day PBMC culture with coronavirus spike peptide pools or control peptides (ViraFEST assay). CD4+ T lymphocytes from the unexposed donor were collected before the COVID-19 pandemic (2011-2018). Sample: CD4+ T cells from blood, cultured in vitro. These receptors originate from a human donor in good health.

This clonotype is medium-sized (0.01 to 0.1%) within its sample. The V call is TRBV20-1, the J call TRBJ1-5, with 8 bases lining up with TRBD1. CDR1 DFQATT and CDR2 SNEGSKA come from the germline V gene (reference sequence). There are 15 residues in the CDR3. Germline trimming cut 3 bases from V and 0 bases from J; bases unmatched to any gene: 4. CDR3 nucleotide sequence: TGCAGTGCTAGGGGGACAGGATATAGCAATCAGCCCCAGCATTTT. This sequence encodes CSARGTGYSNQPQHF.

J is TRBJ1-1 and V is TRBV11-2; D gene unclear. This CDR3 spans 15 amino acids. V was trimmed by 3 bases and J by 10 bases, leaving 21 bases between them. Looked up from germline, CDR1 is SGHAT and CDR2 is FQNNGV. CDR3 loop: CASSFFRGRSRGAFF. As DNA, the CDR3 is TGTGCCAGCAGCTTCTTCCGTGGCCGTTCAAGAGGAGCTTTCTTT.

This chain joins TRBV6-1 and TRBJ2-3; 8 bases agree with TRBD2. J was trimmed by 5 bases and V by 7 bases; bases with no gene match: 11. This CDR3 is 15 amino acids long. CDR1 and CDR2 (germline): MNHNS, SASEGT. The CDR3, as DNA: TGTGCCAGCACCCGAGCGGGAGACGTCGGAGATACGCAGTATTTT. Protein: CASTRAGDVGDTQYF.

This clonotype was seen a handful of times. The chain is built from TRBV6-1 and TRBJ1-1; 7 bases match TRBD1. V dropped 9 bases and J dropped 0; count of bases not matched to a gene: 7. Looked up from germline, CDR1 is MNHNS and CDR2 is SASEGT. This CDR3 has 14 residues. The CDR3 DNA follows: TGTGCCAGTCGAAGACAGGGATTGAACACTGAAGCTTTCTTT. As protein: CASRRQGLNTEAFF.

The J gene is TRBJ1-6, the V gene TRBV7-2; TRBD1 matches at 7 bases. With V trimmed by 2 bases and J by 0 bases, 10 bases remained unmatched. This CDR3 region has 19 residues. Germline loops: CDR1 SGHTA, CDR2 FQGNSA. The CDR3 sequence: CASSLTGASWSSYNSPLHF. The DNA for the CDR3 is TGTGCCAGCAGCTTAACAGGGGCCTCTTGGAGCTCCTATAATTCACCCCTCCACTTT.

This clonotype was seen a few times. V and J are TRBV28 and TRBJ1-5; D uncertain. The V gene's germline CDR1 is MDHEN and CDR2 SYDVKM. The V and J ends lost 5 bases and 0 bases respectively, with 11 bases between them. This CDR3 spans 15 amino acids. The CDR3 nucleotides are TGTGCCAGCAGTCCCCAGGCAGTTAGCAATCAGCCCCAGCATTTT. Protein product: CASSPQAVSNQPQHF.

The chain couples TRBV21-1 to TRBJ2-7. TRBV21-1 is a pseudogene. CDR3 length: 11 residues. CDR3 bases: TGTGCCAGCTCCTTACGCTACGAGCAGTACTTC. The encoded protein is CASSLRYEQYF.

The genes are TRBV20-1 and TRBJ2-3; no firm D call. V lost 0 bases and J 4 bases, leaving 11 bases between the germline ends. Germline V gene lookup returns CDR1 DFQATT and CDR2 SNEGSKA (reference sequence). This CDR3 comprises 14 residues. CDR3 DNA: TGCAGTGCTAGAGACGCATCCAAGGCAGATACGCAGTATTTT. It is translated as CSARDASKADTQYF.

V is TRBV28 and J is TRBJ2-1; either TRBD1 or TRBD2 may supply D (7 bases each). Germline V gives CDR1 MDHEN, CDR2 SYDVKM. The CDR3 has 16 residues. The germline V and J ends were trimmed by 5 bases and 9 bases, with 23 bases remaining between them. CDR3 sequence (DNA): TGTGCCAGCAGTGTACTAGCGAAACCTTCAGGGGGTGAGCAGTTCTTC. Translated, it gives CASSVLAKPSGGEQFF.

This clonotype was seen more than once but under ten times. V gene TRBV19 combines with J gene TRBJ1-2; D is unclear. V lost 6 bases to trimming and J lost 5 bases, with 10 bases between them. Germline loops: CDR1 LNHDA, CDR2 SQIVND (reference sequence). This CDR3 is 12 amino acids long. The CDR3 coding sequence is TGTGCCAGTAGGGTGCATTTGTATGGCTACACCTTC. Translating gives CASRVHLYGYTF.

The chain uses TRBV19 and TRBJ2-5; 10 bases fit TRBD1. Germline values: CDR1 LNHDA, CDR2 SQIVND (reference sequence). The CDR3 is 15 residues long. V trimming: 3 bases; J trimming: 9 bases; junction bases outside the gene matches: 10. The CDR3 DNA reads TGTGCCAGTAGTATTCGTGGGACAGGGGCGGAATCCCAGTACTTC. This sequence encodes CASSIRGTGAESQYF.

The rearrangement links TRBV6-1 to TRBJ2-3; 8 nucleotides line up with TRBD2. The trim removed 2 bases at V and 6 bases at J, leaving 10 bases unmatched. This CDR3 is built from 16 residues. Looked up from germline, CDR1 is MNHNS and CDR2 is SASEGT. The CDR3 nucleotides read TGTGCCAGCAGTGAACTCCGGACGGGAGGGGGGGATACGCAGTATTTT. Its translation: CASSELRTGGGDTQYF.

This clonotype was seen a handful of times. V is TRBV28 and J is TRBJ2-5; D call uncertain. The CDR3 extends over 14 amino acids. V was trimmed by 6 bases and J by 2 bases, leaving 13 bases between them. The V gene's germline CDR1 is MDHEN and CDR2 SYDVKM. The CDR3 region is CASRARHGQETQYF. The DNA of the CDR3 is TGTGCCAGCAGGGCCCGACATGGACAAGAGACCCAGTACTTC.

This CDR3 is CASSLAATIQETQYF. CDR3 sequence (DNA): TGCGCCAGCAGCTTGGCCGCAACAATTCAAGAGACCCAGTACTTC. The gene calls are TRBV5-1 and TRBJ2-5; D is undetermined. With 0 bases removed from V and 2 bases from J, the gap between germline ends came to 11 bases. The CDR3 has 15 residues. Germline V gene lookup returns CDR1 SGHRS and CDR2 YFSETQ.

The gene calls are TRBV15 and TRBJ2-7; no definite D call. Germline V gene data show CDR1 as LNHNV and CDR2 as YYDKDF (reference sequence). The CDR3 has 12 residues. Trimming removed 1 base at V and 1 base at J, with 2 bases between. This chain's CDR3 is CATSRASYEQYF. Here the CDR3 DNA reads TGTGCCACCAGCAGAGCTTCCTACGAGCAGTACTTC.

Within the sample, this clonotype is medium-sized. The rearrangement links TRBV20-1 to TRBJ1-5; 8 nucleotides line up with TRBD1. J gave up 6 bases and V 4 bases, and 14 bases lay outside the gene matches. CDR1 is DFQATT and CDR2 is SNEGSKA in the germline V gene (reference sequence). CDR3 length: 16 residues. This chain's CDR3 is CSANVWPRQGAQPQHF. The CDR3 DNA follows: TGCAGTGCTAATGTATGGCCCCGGCAGGGGGCTCAGCCCCAGCATTTT.

A few counts support this clonotype. At one end, the junction sequence differs from germline, possibly due to a read error. DNA of the CDR3: TGTGCTAGCAGCTTAACGAACACCGGGGAGCTGTTTTTT. Translation gives CASSLTNTGELFF. This rearrangement joins TRBV7-7 to TRBJ2-2; the D is unclear. The germline V gene encodes CDR1 SSHAT and CDR2 FNYEAQ (reference sequence). The CDR3 is 13 amino acids.

The chain carries TRBV20-1 and TRBJ2-1, with 10 bases matching TRBD2. Germline assignment: CDR1 DFQATT and CDR2 SNEGSKA (reference sequence). Trimming removed 1 base from V and 0 bases from J; junction bases left unmatched: 12. The CDR3 is 19 amino acids. CDR3 nucleotide sequence: TGCAGTGCTAGAGGCCTACCGGGACTAGCGACCAGCTCCTACAATGAGCAGTTCTTC. As protein: CSARGLPGLATSSYNEQFF.